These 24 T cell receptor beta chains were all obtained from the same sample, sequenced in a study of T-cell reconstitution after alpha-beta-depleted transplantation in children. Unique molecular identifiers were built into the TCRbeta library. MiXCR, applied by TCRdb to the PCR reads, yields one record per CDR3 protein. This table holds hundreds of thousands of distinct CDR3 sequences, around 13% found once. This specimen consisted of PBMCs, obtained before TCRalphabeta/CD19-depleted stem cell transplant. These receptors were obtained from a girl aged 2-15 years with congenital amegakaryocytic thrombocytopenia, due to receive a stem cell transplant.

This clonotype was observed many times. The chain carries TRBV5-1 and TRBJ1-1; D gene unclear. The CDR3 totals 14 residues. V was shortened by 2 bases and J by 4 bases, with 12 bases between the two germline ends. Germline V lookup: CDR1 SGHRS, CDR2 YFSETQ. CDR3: CASSLEGRGTEAFF. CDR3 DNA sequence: TGCGCCAGCAGCTTAGAAGGGAGAGGCACTGAAGCTTTCTTT.

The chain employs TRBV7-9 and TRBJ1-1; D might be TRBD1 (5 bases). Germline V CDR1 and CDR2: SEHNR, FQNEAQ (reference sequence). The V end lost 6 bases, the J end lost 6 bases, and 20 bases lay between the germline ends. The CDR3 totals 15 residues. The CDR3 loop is CASRDPGPQRAEAFF. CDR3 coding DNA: TGTGCCAGCAGAGACCCGGGACCCCAACGCGCTGAAGCTTTCTTT.

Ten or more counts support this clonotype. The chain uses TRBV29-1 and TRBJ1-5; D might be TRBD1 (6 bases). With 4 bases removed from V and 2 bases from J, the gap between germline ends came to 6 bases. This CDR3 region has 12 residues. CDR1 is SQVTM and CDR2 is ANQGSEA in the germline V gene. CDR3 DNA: TGCAGCGTTGGACAGGGCAATCAGCCCCAGCATTTT. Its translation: CSVGQGNQPQHF. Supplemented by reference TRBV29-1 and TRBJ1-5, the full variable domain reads SAVISQKPSRDICQRGTSLTIQCQVDSQVTMMFWYRQQPGQSLTLIATANQGSEATYESGFVIDKFPISRPNLTFSTLTVSNMSPEDSSIYLCSVGQGNQPQHFGDGTRLSIL.

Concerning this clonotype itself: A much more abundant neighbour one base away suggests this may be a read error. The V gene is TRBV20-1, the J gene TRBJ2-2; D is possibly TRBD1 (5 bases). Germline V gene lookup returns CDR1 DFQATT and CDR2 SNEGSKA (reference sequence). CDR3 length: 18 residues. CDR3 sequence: CCARDLGGQGANTGELFF. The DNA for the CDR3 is TGCTGTGCTAGAGATCTTGGTGGCCAGGGCGCGAACACCGGGGAGCTGTTTTTT.

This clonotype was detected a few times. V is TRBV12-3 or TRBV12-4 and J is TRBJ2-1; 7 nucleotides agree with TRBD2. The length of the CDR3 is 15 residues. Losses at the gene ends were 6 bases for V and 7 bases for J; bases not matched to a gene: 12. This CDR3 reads CASSSSVGGPNEQFF. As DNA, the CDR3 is TGTGCCAGCAGCTCGAGTGTGGGAGGGCCGAATGAGCAGTTCTTC.

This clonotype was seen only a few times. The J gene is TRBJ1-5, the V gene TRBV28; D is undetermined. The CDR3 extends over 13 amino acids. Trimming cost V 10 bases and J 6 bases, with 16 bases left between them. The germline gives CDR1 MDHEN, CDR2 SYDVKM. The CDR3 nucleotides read TGTGCCATCTCGTCAAAGAGGGTTCAGCCCCAGCATTTT. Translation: CAISSKRVQPQHF.

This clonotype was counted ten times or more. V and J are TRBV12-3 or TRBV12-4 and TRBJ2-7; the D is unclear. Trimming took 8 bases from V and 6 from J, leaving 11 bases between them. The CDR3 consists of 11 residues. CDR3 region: CASGWGFEQYF. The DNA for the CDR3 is TGTGCCAGCGGGTGGGGTTTCGAGCAGTACTTC.

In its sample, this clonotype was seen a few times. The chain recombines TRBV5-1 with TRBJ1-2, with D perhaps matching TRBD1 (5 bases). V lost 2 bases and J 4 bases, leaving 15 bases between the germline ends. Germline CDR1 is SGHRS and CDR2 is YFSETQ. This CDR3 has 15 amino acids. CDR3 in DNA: TGCGCCAGCAGCTTTACTATAGGACAAGTCTATGGCTACACCTTC. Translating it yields CASSFTIGQVYGYTF.

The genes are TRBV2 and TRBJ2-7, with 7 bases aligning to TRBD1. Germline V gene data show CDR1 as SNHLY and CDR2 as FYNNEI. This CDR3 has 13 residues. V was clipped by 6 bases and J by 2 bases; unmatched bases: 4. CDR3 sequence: CASRRQGAYEQYF. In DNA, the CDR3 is TGTGCCAGCAGGAGGCAGGGGGCCTACGAGCAGTACTTC.

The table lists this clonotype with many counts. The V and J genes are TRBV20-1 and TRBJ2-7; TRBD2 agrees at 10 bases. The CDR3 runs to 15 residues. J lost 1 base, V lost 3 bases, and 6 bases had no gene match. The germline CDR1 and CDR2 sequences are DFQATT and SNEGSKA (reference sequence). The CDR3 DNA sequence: TGCAGTGCTAGCCCGGGACTAGCGTCTTCCTACGAGCAGTACTTC. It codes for CSASPGLASSYEQYF.

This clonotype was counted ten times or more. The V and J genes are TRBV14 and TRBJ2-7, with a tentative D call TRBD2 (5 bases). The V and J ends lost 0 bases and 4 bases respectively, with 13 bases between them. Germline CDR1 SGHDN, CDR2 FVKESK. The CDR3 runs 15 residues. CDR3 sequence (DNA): TGTGCCAGCAGCCAAGAGAGCCACGGGAAGTACGAGCAGTACTTC. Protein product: CASSQESHGKYEQYF.

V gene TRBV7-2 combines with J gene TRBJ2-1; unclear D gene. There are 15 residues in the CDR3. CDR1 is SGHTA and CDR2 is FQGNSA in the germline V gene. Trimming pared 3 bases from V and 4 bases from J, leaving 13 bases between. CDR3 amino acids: CASSFLTGAYNEQFF. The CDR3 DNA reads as TGTGCCAGCAGCTTTTTAACGGGCGCTTACAATGAGCAGTTCTTC. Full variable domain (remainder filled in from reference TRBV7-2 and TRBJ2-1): GAGVSQSPSNKVTEKGKDVELRCDPISGHTALYWYRQSLGQGLEFLIYFQGNSAPDKSGLPSDRFSAERTGGSVSTLTIQRTQQEDSAVYLCASSFLTGAYNEQFFGPGTRLTVL.

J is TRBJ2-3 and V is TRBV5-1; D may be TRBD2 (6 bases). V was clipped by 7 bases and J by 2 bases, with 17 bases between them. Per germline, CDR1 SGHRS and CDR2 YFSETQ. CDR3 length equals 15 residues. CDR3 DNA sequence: TGCGCCAGCGGCCTGGGACTGCACCCCACAGATACGCAGTATTTT. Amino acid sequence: CASGLGLHPTDTQYF.

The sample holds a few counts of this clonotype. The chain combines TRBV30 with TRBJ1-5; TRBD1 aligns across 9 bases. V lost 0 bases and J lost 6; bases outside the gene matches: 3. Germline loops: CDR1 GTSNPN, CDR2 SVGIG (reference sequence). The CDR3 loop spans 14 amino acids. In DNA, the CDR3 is TGTGCCTGGAGTGTAGGGACAGGGAGTCAGCCCCAGCATTTT. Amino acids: CAWSVGTGSQPQHF.

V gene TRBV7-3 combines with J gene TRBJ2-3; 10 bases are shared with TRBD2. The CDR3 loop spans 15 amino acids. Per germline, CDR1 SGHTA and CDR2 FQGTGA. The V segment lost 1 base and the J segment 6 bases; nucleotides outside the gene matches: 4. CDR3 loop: CASSLKREGRDTQYF. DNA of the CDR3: TGTGCCAGCAGCTTAAAGCGGGAGGGAAGGGATACGCAGTATTTT. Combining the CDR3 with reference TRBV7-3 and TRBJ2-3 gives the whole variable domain GAGVSQTPSNKVTEKGKYVELRCDPISGHTALYWYRQSLGQGPEFLIYFQGTGAADDSGLPNDRFFAVRPEGSVSTLKIQRTERGDSAVYLCASSLKREGRDTQYFGPGTRLTVL.

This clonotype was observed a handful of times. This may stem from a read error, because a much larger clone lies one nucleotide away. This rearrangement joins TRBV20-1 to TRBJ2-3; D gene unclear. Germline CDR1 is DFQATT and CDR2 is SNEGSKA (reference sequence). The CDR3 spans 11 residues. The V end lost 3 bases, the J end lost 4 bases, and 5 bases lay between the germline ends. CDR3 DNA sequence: TGCAGTGCTAGTTTGGCAGATACGCAGTATTTT. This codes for CSASLADTQYF.

The DNA of the CDR3 is TGCGCCAGCAGCACCACAGGGGGAGATCAGCCCCAGCATTTT. Residues: CASSTTGGDQPQHF. The V call is TRBV5-1, the J call TRBJ1-5; TRBD1 matches 8 bases. J gave up 5 bases and V 4 bases, and 5 bases lay outside the gene matches. Germline-derived CDR1 and CDR2 are SGHRS and YFSETQ. The CDR3 covers 14 residues.

This chain's CDR3 is CASSLLHTTQETQYF. The DNA for the CDR3 is TGTGCCAGCAGCTTACTCCACACTACACAAGAGACCCAGTACTTC. The chain uses TRBV7-8 and TRBJ2-5; D gene uncertain. CDR3 length: 15 residues. Per germline, CDR1 SGHVS and CDR2 FQNEAQ. Between the trimmed V and J ends, which lost 2 bases and 2 bases, there was a span of 12 bases.

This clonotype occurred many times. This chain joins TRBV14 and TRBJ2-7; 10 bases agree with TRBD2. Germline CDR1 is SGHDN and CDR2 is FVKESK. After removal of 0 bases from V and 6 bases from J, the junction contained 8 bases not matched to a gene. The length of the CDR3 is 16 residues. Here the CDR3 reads CASSQDHLAGAGEQYF. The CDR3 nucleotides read TGTGCCAGCAGCCAAGATCATCTAGCGGGAGCGGGCGAGCAGTACTTC.

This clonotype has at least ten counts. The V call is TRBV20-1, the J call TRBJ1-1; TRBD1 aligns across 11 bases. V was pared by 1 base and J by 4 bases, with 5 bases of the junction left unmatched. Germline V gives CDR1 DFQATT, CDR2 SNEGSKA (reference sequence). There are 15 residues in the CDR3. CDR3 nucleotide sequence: TGCAGTGCTAGAGCCGGGACAGGGGGGAGCACTGAAGCTTTCTTT. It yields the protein CSARAGTGGSTEAFF.

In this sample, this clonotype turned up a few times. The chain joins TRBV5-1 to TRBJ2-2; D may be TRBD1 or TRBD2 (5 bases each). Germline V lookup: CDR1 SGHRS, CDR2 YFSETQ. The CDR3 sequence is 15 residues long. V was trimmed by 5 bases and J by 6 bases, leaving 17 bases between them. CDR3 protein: CASSSASGAPGELFF. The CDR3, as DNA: TGCGCCAGCAGTTCCGCGTCCGGGGCTCCCGGGGAGCTGTTTTTT.

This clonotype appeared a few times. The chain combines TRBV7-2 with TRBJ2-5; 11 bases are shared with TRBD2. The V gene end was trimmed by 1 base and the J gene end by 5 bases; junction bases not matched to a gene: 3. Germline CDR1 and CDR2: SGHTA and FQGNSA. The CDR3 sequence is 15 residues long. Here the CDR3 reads CASSLVAGGVETQYF. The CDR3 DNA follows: TGTGCCAGCAGCTTAGTAGCGGGAGGGGTGGAGACCCAGTACTTC.

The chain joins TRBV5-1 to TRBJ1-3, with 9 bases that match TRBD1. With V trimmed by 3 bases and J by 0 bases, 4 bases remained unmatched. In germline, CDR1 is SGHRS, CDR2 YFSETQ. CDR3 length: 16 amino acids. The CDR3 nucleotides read TGCGCCAGCAGCTGGACAGGGGTCATCTCTGGAAACACCATATATTTT. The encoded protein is CASSWTGVISGNTIYF.

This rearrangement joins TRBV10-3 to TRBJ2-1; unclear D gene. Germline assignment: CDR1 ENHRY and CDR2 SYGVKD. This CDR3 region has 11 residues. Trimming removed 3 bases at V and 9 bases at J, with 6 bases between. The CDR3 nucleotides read TGTGCCATCAGTGATGTAAGTGAGCAGTTCTTC. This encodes CAISDVSEQFF.